The rows below give T cell receptor beta chains drawn from one sample of a study of T cells after somatic rescue of genetic block. Generated by immunoSEQ multiplex PCR, the TCRdb table keeps only in-frame clones and is missing some. The table records tens of thousands of clones, about 90% of them present only once. The sample comprised peripheral blood mononuclear cells (PBMCs). The receptor set was obtained from a woman aged 18 to 35. The CDR3 runs from the conserved cysteine through the conserved F or W. D genes are given only for firm matches. Clone size is given for some rows only: seen once, a few or many times, or a class if the clone is expanded.

j_call: TRBJ2-3; v_call: TRBV2; clone_size: NA; d_call: NA; cdr3_aa: CASIMWLTGTDTQYF; cdr3_nt: TGTGCCAGCATTATGTGGCTAACCGGCACAGATACGCAGTATTTT
j_call: TRBJ1-5; v_call: TRBV10-3; clone_size: NA; d_call: NA; cdr3_aa: CAISEGGGVQPQHF; cdr3_nt: TGTGCCATCAGTGAGGGGGGCGGGGTTCAGCCCCAGCATTTT
j_call: TRBJ1-5; v_call: TRBV6-1; clone_size: NA; d_call: NA; cdr3_aa: CASRLYRAGNQPQHF; cdr3_nt: TGTGCCAGCAGGTTATACAGGGCCGGCAATCAGCCCCAGCATTTT
j_call: TRBJ2-7; v_call: TRBV25-1; clone_size: NA; d_call: NA; cdr3_aa: CASSGSYEQYF; cdr3_nt: TGTGCCAGCAGTGGGAGCTACGAGCAGTACTTC
j_call: TRBJ2-1; v_call: TRBV13; clone_size: NA; d_call: NA; cdr3_aa: CASSSRDGYNEQFF; cdr3_nt: TGTGCCAGCAGCTCCCGGGACGGCTACAATGAGCAGTTCTTC
j_call: TRBJ2-1; v_call: TRBV19; clone_size: NA; d_call: NA; cdr3_aa: CASSPLRNEQFF; cdr3_nt: TGTGCCAGTAGTCCTCTCCGCAATGAGCAGTTCTTC
j_call: TRBJ2-7; v_call: TRBV14; clone_size: NA; d_call: TRBD1; cdr3_aa: CASSRGGGYEQYF; cdr3_nt: TGTGCCAGCAGTCGAGGGGGCGGATACGAGCAGTACTTC
j_call: TRBJ1-2; v_call: TRBV6-5; clone_size: NA; d_call: TRBD1; cdr3_aa: CASSYSRTGASYGYTF; cdr3_nt: TGTGCCAGCAGTTACTCTCGGACAGGAGCCTCCTATGGCTACACCTTC
j_call: TRBJ1-5; v_call: TRBV19; clone_size: NA; d_call: NA; cdr3_aa: CASRVTGSNQPQHF; cdr3_nt: TGTGCCAGTAGGGTAACAGGGTCCAATCAGCCCCAGCATTTT
j_call: TRBJ2-5; v_call: TRBV5-1; clone_size: NA; d_call: TRBD1; cdr3_aa: CASSFGQGIQETQYF; cdr3_nt: TGCGCCAGCAGCTTCGGACAGGGGATCCAAGAGACCCAGTACTTC
j_call: TRBJ1-1; v_call: TRBV28; clone_size: NA; d_call: NA; cdr3_aa: CASSSPDRLKAFF; cdr3_nt: TGTGCCAGCAGTTCCCCCGACAGGCTAAAAGCTTTCTTT
j_call: TRBJ2-2; v_call: TRBV9; clone_size: NA; d_call: TRBD2; cdr3_aa: CASSVDTSVYTGELFF; cdr3_nt: TGTGCCAGCAGCGTAGACACTAGCGTTTACACCGGGGAGCTGTTTTTT
j_call: TRBJ2-5; v_call: TRBV21-1; clone_size: NA; d_call: NA; cdr3_aa: CASSTRGFVPMDQETQYF; cdr3_nt: TGTGCCAGCAGCACCAGGGGGTTTGTCCCGATGGACCAAGAGACCCAGTACTTC
j_call: TRBJ2-1; v_call: TRBV5-4; clone_size: NA; d_call: NA; cdr3_aa: CASSTERLDYNEQFF; cdr3_nt: TGTGCCAGCAGCACCGAGCGGCTGGATTACAATGAGCAGTTCTTC
j_call: TRBJ2-1; v_call: TRBV7-8; clone_size: NA; d_call: NA; cdr3_aa: CASSLAGLPQFF; cdr3_nt: TGTGCCAGCAGCTTAGCCGGGTTACCCCAGTTCTTC
j_call: TRBJ1-2; v_call: TRBV5-6; clone_size: NA; d_call: NA; cdr3_aa: CASSLMGDGSYGYTF; cdr3_nt: TGTGCCAGCAGCCTTATGGGGGACGGGAGCTATGGCTACACCTTC
j_call: TRBJ2-1; v_call: TRBV7-3; clone_size: NA; d_call: TRBD2; cdr3_aa: CASSPNLVAGGPDEQFF; cdr3_nt: TGTGCCAGCAGCCCGAATCTTGTAGCGGGAGGGCCGGATGAGCAGTTCTTC
j_call: TRBJ2-7; v_call: TRBV27; clone_size: NA; d_call: TRBD2; cdr3_aa: CASSLLSGTSGVPYEQYF; cdr3_nt: TGTGCCAGCAGTCTACTTTCCGGGACTAGCGGGGTCCCCTACGAGCAGTACTTC
j_call: TRBJ2-3; v_call: TRBV5-4; clone_size: NA; d_call: NA; cdr3_aa: CASSADSTDTQYF; cdr3_nt: TGTGCCAGCAGCGCAGACAGCACAGATACGCAGTATTTT
j_call: TRBJ2-7; v_call: TRBV6-6; clone_size: NA; d_call: TRBD1; cdr3_aa: CASSRSTGSSEQYF; cdr3_nt: TGTGCCAGCAGCAGATCGACAGGGTCCTCCGAGCAGTACTTC
j_call: TRBJ2-2; v_call: TRBV9; clone_size: once; d_call: NA; cdr3_aa: CATATGAQNTGELFF; cdr3_nt: TGTGCCACCGCTACCGGGGCACAGAACACCGGGGAGCTGTTTTTT
j_call: TRBJ2-2; v_call: TRBV4-2; clone_size: NA; d_call: NA; cdr3_aa: CASSLRAQAGKRELFF; cdr3_nt: TGTGCCAGCAGCCTGAGGGCGCAGGCGGGTAAGCGGGAGCTGTTTTTT
j_call: TRBJ1-1; v_call: TRBV7-8; clone_size: NA; d_call: NA; cdr3_aa: CASSKLGGFWASEAFF; cdr3_nt: TGTGCCAGCAGCAAGCTTGGAGGGTTCTGGGCTTCTGAAGCTTTCTTT
j_call: TRBJ2-7; v_call: TRBV5-5; clone_size: NA; d_call: NA; cdr3_aa: CASSLFFEASYEQYF; cdr3_nt: TGTGCCAGCAGCTTGTTCTTTGAGGCCTCCTACGAGCAGTACTTC
j_call: TRBJ1-1; v_call: TRBV4-2; clone_size: NA; d_call: NA; cdr3_aa: CASSQDFRGLKAEAFF; cdr3_nt: TGTGCCAGCAGCCAAGATTTTCGTGGGTTAAAGGCTGAAGCTTTCTTT
j_call: TRBJ1-1; v_call: TRBV5-8; clone_size: few; d_call: NA; cdr3_aa: CASSLQEWSEAFF; cdr3_nt: TGTGCCAGCAGCCTACAGGAATGGTCTGAAGCTTTCTTT
j_call: TRBJ2-1; v_call: TRBV7-8; clone_size: few; d_call: TRBD2; cdr3_aa: CASSLQTSGYNEQFF; cdr3_nt: TGTGCCAGCAGCCTACAGACTAGCGGATACAATGAGCAGTTCTTC
j_call: TRBJ2-1; v_call: TRBV29-1; clone_size: NA; d_call: NA; cdr3_aa: CSVEEILGSSYNEQFF; cdr3_nt: TGCAGCGTTGAAGAAATCCTAGGGAGCTCCTACAATGAGCAGTTCTTC
j_call: TRBJ2-1; v_call: TRBV10-3; clone_size: NA; d_call: NA; cdr3_aa: CAISESSAAQFF; cdr3_nt: TGTGCCATCAGTGAGTCCTCGGCGGCACAGTTCTTC
j_call: TRBJ2-1; v_call: TRBV5-1; clone_size: NA; d_call: TRBD2; cdr3_aa: CASSLVIGGGYNEQFF; cdr3_nt: TGCGCCAGCAGCTTGGTAATCGGGGGAGGGTACAATGAGCAGTTCTTC
j_call: TRBJ1-4; v_call: TRBV6-5; clone_size: NA; d_call: NA; cdr3_aa: CASSHTWKLFF; cdr3_nt: TGTGCCAGCAGCCACACCTGGAAACTGTTTTTT
j_call: TRBJ2-1; v_call: TRBV5-4; clone_size: NA; d_call: NA; cdr3_aa: CAGRGDDYNEQFF; cdr3_nt: TGTGCCGGACGGGGAGACGACTACAATGAGCAGTTCTTC
j_call: TRBJ2-1; v_call: TRBV5-6; clone_size: NA; d_call: TRBD2; cdr3_aa: CASSFGLAWIF; cdr3_nt: TGTGCCAGCAGCTTCGGACTAGCTTGGATCTTC
j_call: TRBJ2-1; v_call: TRBV4-2; clone_size: NA; d_call: NA; cdr3_aa: CASSQGPPGNEQFF; cdr3_nt: TGTGCCAGCAGCCAAGGGCCCCCGGGGAATGAGCAGTTCTTC
j_call: TRBJ1-5; v_call: TRBV6-1; clone_size: NA; d_call: NA; cdr3_aa: CASSEVDNQPQHF; cdr3_nt: TGTGCCAGCAGTGAAGTGGACAATCAGCCCCAGCATTTT
j_call: TRBJ1-6; v_call: TRBV30; clone_size: NA; d_call: TRBD1; cdr3_aa: CAWSVPDRAYNSPLHF; cdr3_nt: TGTGCCTGGAGTGTACCCGACAGGGCCTATAATTCACCCCTCCACTTT
j_call: TRBJ2-2; v_call: TRBV2; clone_size: NA; d_call: NA; cdr3_aa: CASRPTGKNTGELFF; cdr3_nt: TGTGCCAGCAGGCCAACAGGGAAGAACACCGGGGAGCTGTTTTTT
j_call: TRBJ1-3; v_call: TRBV11-3; clone_size: NA; d_call: NA; cdr3_aa: CASSLGPENTIYF; cdr3_nt: TGTGCCAGCAGCTTAGGTCCGGAAAACACCATATATTTT
j_call: TRBJ2-3; v_call: TRBV30; clone_size: NA; d_call: TRBD2; cdr3_aa: CAWSVLAGGADTQYF; cdr3_nt: TGTGCCTGGAGTGTTTTGGCGGGAGGCGCAGATACGCAGTATTTT
j_call: TRBJ1-5; v_call: TRBV5-1; clone_size: once; d_call: NA; cdr3_aa: CASSPDSGSLPNQPQHF; cdr3_nt: TGCGCCAGCAGCCCTGACAGCGGTTCCCTCCCCAATCAGCCCCAGCATTTT
j_call: TRBJ2-7; v_call: TRBV6-1; clone_size: NA; d_call: NA; cdr3_aa: CASREIYEQYF; cdr3_nt: TGTGCCAGCAGAGAGATCTACGAGCAGTACTTC
j_call: TRBJ2-7; v_call: TRBV27; clone_size: NA; d_call: TRBD2; cdr3_aa: CASSPRAGIEQYF; cdr3_nt: TGTGCCAGCAGTCCTCGAGCGGGAATCGAGCAGTACTTC
j_call: TRBJ1-2; v_call: TRBV2; clone_size: many; d_call: NA; cdr3_aa: CASSGRDVGGYTF; cdr3_nt: TGTGCCAGCAGTGGGCGGGACGTGGGCGGCTACACCTTC
j_call: TRBJ1-1; v_call: TRBV6-6; clone_size: NA; d_call: NA; cdr3_aa: CASSSTSAGGEAFF; cdr3_nt: TGTGCCAGCAGTTCTACCTCGGCAGGCGGCGAAGCTTTCTTT
j_call: TRBJ2-3; v_call: TRBV10-3; clone_size: NA; d_call: TRBD2; cdr3_aa: CASSGSGADTQYF; cdr3_nt: TGTGCCTCCAGCGGGAGTGGGGCAGATACGCAGTATTTT
j_call: TRBJ1-5; v_call: TRBV7-8; clone_size: once; d_call: NA; cdr3_aa: CASSPEVGLNQPQHF; cdr3_nt: TGTGCCAGCAGCCCCGAGGTCGGGCTCAATCAGCCCCAGCATTTT
j_call: TRBJ2-1; v_call: TRBV29-1; clone_size: NA; d_call: NA; cdr3_aa: CSMGGGYNEQFF; cdr3_nt: TGCAGCATGGGGGGAGGCTACAATGAGCAGTTCTTC
j_call: TRBJ2-7; v_call: TRBV18; clone_size: NA; d_call: NA; cdr3_aa: CASSPSRASADEQYF; cdr3_nt: TGTGCCAGCTCACCTTCAAGGGCGTCAGCAGACGAGCAGTACTTC
j_call: TRBJ1-2; v_call: TRBV7-2; clone_size: NA; d_call: TRBD1; cdr3_aa: CASSPSGTGTYGYTF; cdr3_nt: TGTGCCAGCAGCCCCTCCGGGACAGGCACCTATGGCTACACCTTC
j_call: TRBJ1-1; v_call: TRBV6-4; clone_size: NA; d_call: NA; cdr3_aa: CASRAPGVAEAFF; cdr3_nt: TGTGCCAGCAGGGCCCCGGGGGTAGCTGAAGCTTTCTTT
j_call: TRBJ1-4; v_call: TRBV5-1; clone_size: NA; d_call: TRBD1; cdr3_aa: CASSLDPGGKELFF; cdr3_nt: TGCGCCAGCAGCTTGGATCCAGGGGGCAAGGAACTGTTTTTT
j_call: TRBJ2-1; v_call: TRBV5-4; clone_size: NA; d_call: NA; cdr3_aa: CASSLVVGTGYNEQFF; cdr3_nt: TGTGCCAGCAGCTTGGTCGTCGGGACTGGATACAATGAGCAGTTCTTC
j_call: TRBJ1-1; v_call: TRBV9; clone_size: once; d_call: NA; cdr3_aa: CASSPLGATEAFF; cdr3_nt: TGTGCCAGCAGCCCCCTAGGGGCGACTGAAGCTTTCTTT
j_call: TRBJ1-5; v_call: TRBV6-6; clone_size: few; d_call: NA; cdr3_aa: CASSYRRPDQPQHF; cdr3_nt: TGTGCCAGCAGTTACCGGCGGCCCGATCAGCCCCAGCATTTT